The 6 T cell receptor beta chains presented below share a single source sample, sequenced in a study of T-cell memory formation after mild COVID-19. A single record per CDR3 protein comes from TCRdb applying MiXCR to the 5' RACE reads. Of about 500,000 distinct CDR3 sequences listed, approximately 20% are singletons. Specimen: PBMCs or a T cell subset sorted from them (not recorded which). The receptor set was obtained from an adult woman who had mild COVID-19 (a few samples of this study predate the infection). Cell type and time point are not known.

The chain couples TRBV6-6 to TRBJ2-5; no reliable D call. The V end was cut by 0 bases, the J end by 5 bases, with 19 bases between. CDR1 is MNHNY and CDR2 is SVGAGI in the germline V gene (reference sequence). The CDR3 has 17 amino acids. This CDR3 reads CASSYSIWPPGQETQYF. CDR3 bases: TGTGCCAGCAGTTACTCGATTTGGCCCCCCGGGCAGGAGACCCAGTACTTC.

The chain links TRBV7-6 to TRBJ2-7, with 10 bases aligning to TRBD2. The CDR3 has 14 residues. The J segment lost 5 bases and the V segment lost 6 bases, leaving 7 bases of the junction unmatched. Per germline, CDR1 SGHVS and CDR2 FNYEAQ. This CDR3 is CASSPSGGVHEQYF. CDR3 DNA: TGTGCCAGCAGTCCTAGCGGGGGAGTCCACGAGCAGTACTTC. Full variable domain (remainder filled in from reference TRBV7-6 and TRBJ2-7): GAGVSQSPRYKVTKRGQDVALRCDPISGHVSLYWYRQALGQGPEFLTYFNYEAQQDKSGLPNDRFSAERPEGSISTLTIQRTEQRDSAMYRCASSPSGGVHEQYFGPGTRLTVT.

This clonotype was picked up a small number of times. The chain links TRBV19 to TRBJ2-1; D not certain. The CDR3 extends over 14 amino acids. V lost 6 bases and J lost 3, with 12 bases in between. Germline V gives CDR1 LNHDA, CDR2 SQIVND (reference sequence). CDR3 sequence (DNA): TGTGCCAGTAGCCTCGTCAACATCTACAATGAGCAGTTCTTC. Its protein is CASSLVNIYNEQFF.

The chain carries TRBV12-3 or TRBV12-4 and TRBJ1-5; a possible D gene is TRBD1 (5 bases). V dropped 5 bases and J dropped 2 bases, with 7 bases sitting between them. The CDR3 is 13 residues long. CDR3 coding DNA: TGTGCCAGCAGTGGGGACGGCAATCAGCCCCAGCATTTT. The encoded protein is CASSGDGNQPQHF.

The J gene is TRBJ2-5, the V gene TRBV20-1; possible D gene TRBD2, 5 bases. Germline lookup yields CDR1 DFQATT and CDR2 SNEGSKA (reference sequence). The CDR3 has 14 amino acids. V dropped 0 bases and J dropped 5 bases, with 13 bases sitting between them. The CDR3 loop is CSARDLALAETQYF. The CDR3 DNA sequence: TGCAGTGCTAGAGATTTAGCTTTAGCGGAGACCCAGTACTTC.

This clonotype showed up just a few times. J is TRBJ2-1 and V is TRBV10-3; D might be TRBD1 (6 bases). The length of the CDR3 is 13 residues. The V end was cut by 3 bases, the J end by 5 bases, with 8 bases between. Germline lookup yields CDR1 ENHRY and CDR2 SYGVKD. CDR3 region: CAISEEGDNEQFF. The DNA for the CDR3 is TGTGCCATCAGTGAAGAGGGGGACAATGAGCAGTTCTTC.